The entry that follows covers one T cell receptor beta chain sequence. The antigen is unknown. The data belong to a study of T cells after posttransplantation cyclophosphamide. General study findings and limits: Tissue-infiltrating T cells from skin or gut overlapped little with blood T cells. After PTCy, TRB diversity resembled that of CNI/methotrexate controls. Donor CD8+ memory clones often dominated recipient blood repertoires at later times.

Measured with immunoSEQ multiplex PCR; TCRdb has only the in-frame clones, and not every one. The sample includes 9,000 to 10,000 clones, roughly 80% of them seen just once. This CDR3 region has 17 residues. Losses at the gene ends were 7 bases for V and 1 base for J; bases not matched to a gene: 11. CDR1 SNHLY and CDR2 FYNNEI come from the germline V gene. Treatment was busulfan-fludarabine conditioning, a marrow graft, and cyclophosphamide on days +3 and +4. This clonotype originated in a female patient in her thirties or forties who received an allogeneic stem cell transplant from a related donor, was CMV-positive, and had no GVHD. Some T cells may originate from the graft donor. Sequencing used PBMCs, obtained just over 1,900 days after a stem cell transplant with posttransplant cyclophosphamide. The chain uses TRBV2 and TRBJ2-2; 8 bases are a match to TRBD1. The CDR3 nucleotides are TGTGCCAGCATATACCAGGGGGCGCGCGGGAACACCGGGGAGCTGTTTTTT. This encodes CASIYQGARGNTGELFF.